This T cell receptor (beta chain) was sequenced in a study of T cells in Graves' hyperthyroidism and ophthalmopathy. RNA transcripts gave rise to amplified TCR beta CDR3 regions. The TCR CDR3 first-round RT-PCR relied on the HTBI primer set. TCRdb re-analysed the multiplex PCR reads in MiXCR, keeping a single row per CDR3 protein. The sample holds fewer than 550,000 distinct CDR3 sequences, around 24% seen once. This clonotype occurred many times. The study based diagnoses on clinical symptoms, serum thyroxine and TRAb, thyroid ultrasound and orbital computed tomography. PBMCs stemmed from around 9.3 ml fresh peripheral blood. Germline values: CDR1 SQVTM, CDR2 ANQGSEA. This CDR3 is built from 15 residues. V lost 7 bases and J 0 bases, leaving 16 bases between the germline ends.

The rearrangement uses TRBV29-1 and TRBJ1-5; D might be TRBD1 (6 bases). The sequenced sample consisted of blood. This TCR derives from a woman in her thirties with Graves' ophthalmopathy. CDR3 region: CSAGSGTYSNQPQHF. DNA for the CDR3: TGCAGCGCTGGATCCGGGACATATAGCAATCAGCCCCAGCATTTT.